The 11 T cell receptor beta chains listed next were all sequenced from one sample in a study of cytotoxic CD8 clonotypes in ibrutinib-treated CLL. Generated by immunoSEQ multiplex PCR, the TCRdb table keeps only in-frame clones and is missing some. The table includes under 45,000 clones, about two thirds detected once. Here the sequenced sample was PBMCs, taken at disease progression, from a patient treated with ibrutinib. These receptors all stem from a human donor with chronic lymphocytic leukemia.

In its sample, this clone was seen a few times. This chain joins TRBV23-1 and TRBJ1-4; D might be TRBD1 (5 bases). TRBV23-1 is treated as an ORF (open reading frame) with a function not yet certain. The CDR3 sequence is 14 residues long. Trimming shortened V by 0 bases and J by 5 bases, and 7 bases separated the two germline ends. The CDR3 bases are TGCGCCAGCAGTCAATCCCGGGGGAATGAAAAACTGTTTTTT. Translation: CASSQSRGNEKLFF.

The CDR3, as DNA: TGTGCCAGCACCACAGAGGGTGATTCAAGGGAGCAGTACTTC. Its translation is CASTTEGDSREQYF. The rearrangement links TRBV11-3 to TRBJ2-7; D might be TRBD2 (5 bases). V lost 7 bases to trimming and J lost 7 bases, with 20 bases between them. CDR1 and CDR2 from the germline V gene are SGHNT and YENEEA. The CDR3 is 14 amino acids. Complete variable domain (other parts from reference TRBV11-3 and TRBJ2-7): EAGVVQSPRYKIIEKKQPVAFWCNPISGHNTLYWYLQNLGQGPELLIRYENEEAVDDSQLPKDRFSAERLKGVDSTLKIQPAELGDSAVYLCASTTEGDSREQYFGPGTRLTVT.

For this clone: The same CDR3 also results from other DNA sequences found in this sample. The V call is TRBV29-1, the J call TRBJ1-6; 8 nucleotides align to TRBD1. Germline values: CDR1 SQVTM, CDR2 ANQGSEA. The CDR3 sequence is 13 residues long. With 6 bases clipped from V and 7 bases from J, the junction kept 5 bases outside the gene matches. The CDR3 coding sequence is TGCAGCGTAGGACAGGGCGGCAATTCACCCCTCCACTTT. It translates to CSVGQGGNSPLHF.

The gene calls are TRBV10-1 and TRBJ1-5, with D perhaps TRBD1 (6 bases). Germline values: CDR1 WNHNN, CDR2 SYGVQD (reference sequence). This CDR3 spans 14 amino acids. Trimming stripped 6 bases from V and 4 bases from J, with 13 bases between. CDR3 in DNA: TGCGCCAGCAGCCCGACAGGATCGAATCAGCCCCAGCATTTT. Its protein is CASSPTGSNQPQHF.

This clone was recorded a few times. The V and J genes are TRBV6-6 and TRBJ1-2; D is unclear. The CDR3 is made up of 13 amino acids. The germline CDR1 and CDR2 sequences are MNHNY and SVGAGI (reference sequence). The V gene lost 6 bases and the J gene lost 6 bases, with 14 bases spanning the gap. The CDR3 is CASRKLQVDGYTF. DNA of the CDR3: TGTGCCAGCAGAAAGTTGCAGGTGGATGGCTACACCTTC.

The V call is TRBV29-1, the J call TRBJ2-7; 10 nucleotides align to TRBD2. Germline V gene lookup returns CDR1 SQVTM and CDR2 ANQGSEA. The CDR3 is made up of 15 amino acids. V trimming: 7 bases; J trimming: 7 bases; junction bases outside the gene matches: 16. CDR3 region: CSALSRASGSSEQYF. The CDR3 bases are TGCAGCGCCCTAAGCAGGGCTAGCGGGAGTTCTGAGCAGTACTTC.

This rearrangement joins TRBV6-1 to TRBJ1-1, with D tentatively TRBD1 (5 bases). The CDR3 contains 13 residues. V lost 4 bases, J lost 6 bases, and 12 bases lay in between. Germline V gene sequence: CDR1 MNHNS, CDR2 SASEGT. The CDR3: CASSVQGMAEAFF. The CDR3 nucleotides are TGTGCCAGCAGTGTTCAGGGAATGGCTGAAGCTTTCTTT.

The genes are TRBV7-3 and TRBJ2-5, with 8 bases aligning to TRBD2. Germline loops: CDR1 SGHTA, CDR2 FQGTGA. J was trimmed by 7 bases and V by 0 bases; bases with no gene match: 7. The CDR3 has 15 residues. This CDR3 is CASSLTPTSGMTQYF. The CDR3 DNA follows: TGTGCCAGCAGCTTAACGCCCACTAGCGGTATGACCCAGTACTTC.

This clone has only a few counts. The chain couples TRBV30 to TRBJ2-7; 8 bases agree with TRBD2. Losses at the gene ends were 2 bases for V and 2 bases for J; bases not matched to a gene: 11. Germline CDR1 GTSNPN, CDR2 SVGIG (reference sequence). CDR3 length: 16 residues. The CDR3 loop is CAWSFRGGGTPYEQYF. The CDR3 nucleotides are TGTGCCTGGAGTTTCCGGGGGGGCGGGACCCCCTACGAGCAGTACTTC.

This sequence joins TRBV10-1 and TRBJ1-5; D is undetermined. CDR3 length: 13 amino acids. The V gene's germline CDR1 is WNHNN and CDR2 SYGVQD (reference sequence). V was pared by 5 bases and J by 5 bases, with 10 bases between. CDR3 sequence: CASSSDRDQPQHF. The CDR3 region has the DNA TGCGCCAGCAGTTCGGACCGGGATCAGCCCCAGCATTTT.

The V call is TRBV7-3, the J call TRBJ1-2; 8 bases align to TRBD1. The CDR3 is 15 amino acids. Germline V gene lookup returns CDR1 SGHTA and CDR2 FQGTGA. Losses at the gene ends were 5 bases for V and 4 bases for J; bases not matched to a gene: 9. The CDR3: CASSPGYDRGYGYTF. The CDR3 DNA reads TGTGCCAGCAGCCCTGGGTATGACAGGGGCTATGGCTACACCTTC. The full variable domain, completed using reference TRBV7-3 and TRBJ1-2, is GAGVSQTPSNKVTEKGKYVELRCDPISGHTALYWYRQSLGQGPEFLIYFQGTGAADDSGLPNDRFFAVRPEGSVSTLKIQRTERGDSAVYLCASSPGYDRGYGYTFGSGTRLTVV.